Shown below are 4 T cell receptor beta chains from a single sample sequenced in a study of response to subunit inactivated influenza vaccine. TCRdb ran MiXCR on the RT-PCR reads and lists one entry per CDR3 protein. Of hundreds of thousands of distinct CDR3 sequences listed, about 10% are singletons. Source: PBMCs from blood, taken on the day of vaccination. These receptors were obtained from a man aged 45-60 years who received an inactivated influenza vaccine.

This clonotype appeared many times. DNA for the CDR3: TGTGCCAGCAGTTCCCTGTGGGCAACTAATGAAAAACTGTTTTTT. Translation gives CASSSLWATNEKLFF. This chain connects TRBV6-5 to TRBJ1-4; no clear D. This CDR3 spans 15 amino acids. V lost 4 bases and J 0 bases, leaving 9 bases between the germline ends. CDR1 and CDR2 from the germline V gene are MNHEY and SVGAGI.

This chain uses TRBV20-1 with TRBJ2-3; D is possibly TRBD1 or TRBD2 (5 bases each). The CDR3 runs 13 residues. The V end was cut by 3 bases, the J end by 4 bases, with 11 bases between. Germline V gene lookup returns CDR1 DFQATT and CDR2 SNEGSKA (reference sequence). In DNA form, the CDR3 reads TGCAGTGCTAGCGGGATGGGGGCAGATACGCAGTATTTT. Its protein is CSASGMGADTQYF.

This clonotype occurred a few times. The chain couples TRBV29-1 to TRBJ2-5, with D unresolved. The germline V gene has CDR1 SQVTM and CDR2 ANQGSEA. The CDR3 has 12 amino acids. Trimming pared 1 base from V and 5 bases from J, leaving 8 bases between. DNA of the CDR3: TGCAGCGTTGAAGGGGTAGAGGAGACCCAGTACTTC. Protein sequence: CSVEGVEETQYF.

The V and J genes are TRBV2 and TRBJ1-5; no reliable D call. This CDR3 spans 17 amino acids. CDR1 is SNHLY and CDR2 is FYNNEI in the germline V gene. Trimming pared 6 bases from V and 0 bases from J, leaving 18 bases between. The CDR3 sequence is CASRSRESGNSNQPQHF. CDR3 nucleotides: TGTGCCAGCAGATCTCGGGAATCCGGTAATAGCAATCAGCCCCAGCATTTT.